This TCR beta chain was sequenced in a study of T-cell memory formation after mild COVID-19. Findings of the study overall: Contracting CD4+ clones lay largely in CM and EM, with CD8+ ones residing in EMRA. Some clones that responded turned up in pre-infection memory, which suggests that cross-reactive memory joined in. The study found balanced CD4/CD8 in clones contracting day 15 to 85 and a CD4+ lean in later expanders.

In germline, CDR1 is SQVTM, CDR2 ANQGSEA. CDR3 size: 11 residues. V shed 7 bases and J shed 9 bases, with 13 bases lying between them. After 5'RACE with constant-segment primers, TCR alpha and TCR beta cDNA libraries carrying sample barcodes and UMIs were obtained. TCRdb itself ran the 5' RACE reads through MiXCR, one entry per CDR3 protein. Counted here are about 110,000 distinct CDR3 sequences, 15% to 20% occurring once; the ten biggest clones make up roughly 6%. As regards this clonotype: The antigen is not known.

The chain couples TRBV29-1 to TRBJ2-1, with a tentative D call TRBD1 (5 bases). Sequenced sample: PBMCs or a T cell subset sorted from them (not recorded which). This receptor was obtained from a man aged 18 to 30 who had mild COVID-19 (a few samples of this study predate the infection). Cell type and time point are not known. CDR3 bases: TGCAGCGGGGGCTACACTCGTGAGCAGTTCTTC. Amino acids: CSGGYTREQFF.